This record looks at one T cell receptor beta chain sequence and its context. In Cohort 3, a recovered donor had either two negative PCRs, clearance, or symptom resolution. Sequencing used immunoSEQ multiplex PCR; TCRdb keeps in-frame clones, though not all of them. The sample consists of about half a million clones, more than 85% of them appearing once. The data were taken from a study of blood T cell repertoires in COVID-19. Study-wide context: The study drew acute and convalescent COVID-19 samples from the United States, Italy and Spain. T cells, B-cell-depleted T cells, or PBMCs provided the cDNA or gDNA that served as material.

V dropped 1 base and J dropped 7 bases, with 10 bases sitting between them. The CDR3 loop spans 13 amino acids. Germline CDR1 LGHDT, CDR2 YNNKEL (reference sequence). Material for sequencing was PBMCs or T cells enriched from blood (not recorded which). The chain has TRBV3-1 (or the pseudogene TRBV3-2) and TRBJ1-1, with D tentatively TRBD1 (5 bases). This clonotype originated in a woman in her sixties who had recovered from COVID-19. This chain's CDR3 is CASSQGQKVEAFF. The CDR3 bases are TGTGCCAGCAGCCAAGGACAGAAAGTTGAAGCTTTCTTT.